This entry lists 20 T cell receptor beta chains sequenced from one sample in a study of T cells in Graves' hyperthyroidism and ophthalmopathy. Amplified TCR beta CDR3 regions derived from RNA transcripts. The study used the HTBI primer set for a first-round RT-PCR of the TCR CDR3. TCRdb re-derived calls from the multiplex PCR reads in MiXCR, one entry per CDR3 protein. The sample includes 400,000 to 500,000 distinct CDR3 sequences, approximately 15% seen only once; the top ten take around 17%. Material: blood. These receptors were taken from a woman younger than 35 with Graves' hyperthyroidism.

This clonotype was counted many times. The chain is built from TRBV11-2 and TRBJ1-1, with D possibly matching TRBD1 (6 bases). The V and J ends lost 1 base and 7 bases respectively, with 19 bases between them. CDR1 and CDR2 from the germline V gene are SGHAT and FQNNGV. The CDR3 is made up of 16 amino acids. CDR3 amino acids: CASSLGSRGLSIEAFF. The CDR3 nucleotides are TGTGCCAGCAGCTTAGGTTCTCGGGGGCTAAGTATTGAAGCTTTCTTT.

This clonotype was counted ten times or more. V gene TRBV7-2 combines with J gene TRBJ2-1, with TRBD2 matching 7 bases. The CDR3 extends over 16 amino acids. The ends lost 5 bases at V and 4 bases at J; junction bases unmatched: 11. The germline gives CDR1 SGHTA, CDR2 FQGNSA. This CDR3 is CASSIPGAGAYNEQFF. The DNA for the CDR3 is TGTGCCAGCAGCATCCCTGGGGCGGGAGCATACAATGAGCAGTTCTTC. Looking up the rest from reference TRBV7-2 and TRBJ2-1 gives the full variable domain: GAGVSQSPSNKVTEKGKDVELRCDPISGHTALYWYRQSLGQGLEFLIYFQGNSAPDKSGLPSDRFSAERTGGSVSTLTIQRTQQEDSAVYLCASSIPGAGAYNEQFFGPGTRLTVL.

This CDR3 reads CASRILTGEVAGANVLTF. The DNA of the CDR3 is TGTGCCAGCAGAATTTTGACAGGGGAGGTCGCTGGGGCCAACGTCCTGACTTTC. The chain uses TRBV5-6 and TRBJ2-6; TRBD1 matches 8 bases. Germline V gene sequence: CDR1 SGHDT, CDR2 YYEEEE. This CDR3 comprises 18 residues. The trim removed 5 bases at V and 2 bases at J, leaving 12 bases unmatched.

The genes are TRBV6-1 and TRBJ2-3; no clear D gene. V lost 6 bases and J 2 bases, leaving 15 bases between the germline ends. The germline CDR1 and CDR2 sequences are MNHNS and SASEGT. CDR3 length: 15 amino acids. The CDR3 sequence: CASSQFRTSTDTQYF. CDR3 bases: TGTGCCAGCAGCCAGTTCCGGACCTCCACAGATACGCAGTATTTT.

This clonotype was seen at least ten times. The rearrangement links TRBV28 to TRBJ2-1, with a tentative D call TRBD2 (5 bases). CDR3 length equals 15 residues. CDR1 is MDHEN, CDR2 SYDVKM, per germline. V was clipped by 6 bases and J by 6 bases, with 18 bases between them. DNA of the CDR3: TGTGCCAGCAGCCCCACTAGGGTCATTCTCAATGAGCAGTTCTTC. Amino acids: CASSPTRVILNEQFF.

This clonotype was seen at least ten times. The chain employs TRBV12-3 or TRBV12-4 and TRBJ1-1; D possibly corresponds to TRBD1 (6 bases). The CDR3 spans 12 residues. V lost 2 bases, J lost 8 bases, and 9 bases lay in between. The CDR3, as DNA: TGTGCCAGCAGTTTAAACAGGGCCGAAGCTTTCTTT. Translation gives CASSLNRAEAFF.

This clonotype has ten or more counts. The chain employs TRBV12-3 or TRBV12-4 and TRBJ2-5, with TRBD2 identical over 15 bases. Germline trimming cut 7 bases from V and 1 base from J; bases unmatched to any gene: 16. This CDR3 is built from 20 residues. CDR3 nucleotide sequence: TGTGCCAGCACTCCCGGGGGGGCCGGGACTAGCGGGAGGCCCCAAGAGACCCAGTACTTC. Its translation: CASTPGGAGTSGRPQETQYF.

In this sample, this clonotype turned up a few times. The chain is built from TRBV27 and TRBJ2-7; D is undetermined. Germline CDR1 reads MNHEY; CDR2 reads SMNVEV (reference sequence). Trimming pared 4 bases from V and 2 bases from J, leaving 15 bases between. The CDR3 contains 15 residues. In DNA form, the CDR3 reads TGTGCCAGCAGTTGGGCAAGGAGCACCACCTACGAGCAGTACTTC. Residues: CASSWARSTTYEQYF.

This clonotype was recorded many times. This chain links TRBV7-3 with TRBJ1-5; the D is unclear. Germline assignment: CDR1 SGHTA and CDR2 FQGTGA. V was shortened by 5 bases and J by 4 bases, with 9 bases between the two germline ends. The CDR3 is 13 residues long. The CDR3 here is CASSPQPNQPQHF. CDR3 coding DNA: TGTGCCAGCAGCCCGCAACCGAATCAGCCCCAGCATTTT. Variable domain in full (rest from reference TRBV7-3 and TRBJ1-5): GAGVSQTPSNKVTEKGKYVELRCDPISGHTALYWYRQSLGQGPEFLIYFQGTGAADDSGLPNDRFFAVRPEGSVSTLKIQRTERGDSAVYLCASSPQPNQPQHFGDGTRLSIL.

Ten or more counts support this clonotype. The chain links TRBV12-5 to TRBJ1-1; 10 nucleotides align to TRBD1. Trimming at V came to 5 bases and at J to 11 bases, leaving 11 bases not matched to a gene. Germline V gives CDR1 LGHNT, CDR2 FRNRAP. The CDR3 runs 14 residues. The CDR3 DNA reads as TGTGCTAGTGGTCCGCAGACAGGGGGCTCGGGGGCTTTCTTT. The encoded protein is CASGPQTGGSGAFF.

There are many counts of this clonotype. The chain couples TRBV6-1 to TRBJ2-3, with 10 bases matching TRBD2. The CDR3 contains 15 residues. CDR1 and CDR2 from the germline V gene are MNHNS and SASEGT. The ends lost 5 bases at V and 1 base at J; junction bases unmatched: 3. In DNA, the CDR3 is TGTGCCAGCAGTACCGGGACTAGCGGCACAGATACGCAGTATTTT. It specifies CASSTGTSGTDTQYF.

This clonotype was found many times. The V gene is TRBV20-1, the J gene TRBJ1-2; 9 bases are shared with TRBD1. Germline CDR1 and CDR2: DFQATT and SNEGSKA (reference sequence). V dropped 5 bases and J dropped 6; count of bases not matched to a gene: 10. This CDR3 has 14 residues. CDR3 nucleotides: TGCAGTGCTCAAGACAGGGGGTTGCGCCATGGCTACACCTTC. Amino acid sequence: CSAQDRGLRHGYTF.

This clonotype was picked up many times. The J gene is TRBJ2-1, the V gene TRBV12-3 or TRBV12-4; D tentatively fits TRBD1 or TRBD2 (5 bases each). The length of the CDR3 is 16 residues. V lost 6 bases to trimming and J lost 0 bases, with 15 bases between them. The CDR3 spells CASSPWDVSSYNEQFF. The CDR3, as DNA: TGTGCCAGCAGCCCCTGGGACGTGAGCTCCTACAATGAGCAGTTCTTC.

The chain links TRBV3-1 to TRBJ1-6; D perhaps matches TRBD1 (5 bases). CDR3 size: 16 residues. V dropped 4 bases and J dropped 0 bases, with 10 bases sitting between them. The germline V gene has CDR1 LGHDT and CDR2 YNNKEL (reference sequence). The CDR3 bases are TGTGCCAGCAGCCCCCGACAGAGCTCCTATAATTCACCCCTCCACTTT. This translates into CASSPRQSSYNSPLHF.

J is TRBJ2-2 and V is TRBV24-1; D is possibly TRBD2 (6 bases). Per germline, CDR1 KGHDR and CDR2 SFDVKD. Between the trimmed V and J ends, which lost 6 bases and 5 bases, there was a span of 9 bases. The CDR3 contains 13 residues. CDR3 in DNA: TGTGCCACCAGTTGGCGGGAAACCGGGGAGCTGTTTTTT. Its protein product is CATSWRETGELFF.

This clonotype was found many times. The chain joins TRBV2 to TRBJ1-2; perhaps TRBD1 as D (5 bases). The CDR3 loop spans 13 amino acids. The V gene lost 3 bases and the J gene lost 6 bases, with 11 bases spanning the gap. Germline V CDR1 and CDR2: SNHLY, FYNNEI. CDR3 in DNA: TGTGCCAGCAGTGAGGGCCAGGGTGATGGCTACACCTTC. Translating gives CASSEGQGDGYTF.

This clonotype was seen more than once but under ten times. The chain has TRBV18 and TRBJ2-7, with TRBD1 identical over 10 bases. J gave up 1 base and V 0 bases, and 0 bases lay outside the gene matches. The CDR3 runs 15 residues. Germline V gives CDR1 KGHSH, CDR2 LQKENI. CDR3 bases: TGTGCCAGCTCACCACCGGGACAGGGGTCCTACGAGCAGTACTTC. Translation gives CASSPPGQGSYEQYF.

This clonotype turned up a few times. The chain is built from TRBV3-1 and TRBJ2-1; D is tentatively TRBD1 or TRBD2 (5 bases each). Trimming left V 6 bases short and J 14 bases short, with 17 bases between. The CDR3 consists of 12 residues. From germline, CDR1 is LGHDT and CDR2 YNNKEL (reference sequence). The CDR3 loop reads CASSLTGLGEFF. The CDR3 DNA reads TGTGCCAGCAGTCTAACAGGTTTGGGGGAGTTCTTC.

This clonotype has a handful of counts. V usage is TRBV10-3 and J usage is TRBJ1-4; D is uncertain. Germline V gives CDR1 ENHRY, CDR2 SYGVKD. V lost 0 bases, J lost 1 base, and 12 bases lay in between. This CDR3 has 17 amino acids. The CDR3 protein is CAISESSSGQTNEKLFF. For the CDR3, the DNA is TGTGCCATCAGTGAGTCGAGCAGCGGGCAAACTAATGAAAAACTGTTTTTT.

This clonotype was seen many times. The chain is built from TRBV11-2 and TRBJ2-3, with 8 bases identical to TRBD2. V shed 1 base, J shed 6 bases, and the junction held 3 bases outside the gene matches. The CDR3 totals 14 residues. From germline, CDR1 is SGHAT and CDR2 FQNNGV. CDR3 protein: CASSLAGGWDTQYF. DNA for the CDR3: TGTGCCAGCAGCTTAGCGGGAGGGTGGGATACGCAGTATTTT. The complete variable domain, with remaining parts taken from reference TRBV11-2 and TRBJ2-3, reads EAGVAQSPRYKIIEKRQSVAFWCNPISGHATLYWYQQILGQGPKLLIQFQNNGVVDDSQLPKDRFSAERLKGVDSTLKIQPAKLEDSAVYLCASSLAGGWDTQYFGPGTRLTVL.